These T cell receptor beta chains were read from a single sample in a study of T cell repertoires in cytomegalovirus infection. TCRdb re-called the reads through MiXCR, storing one row per CDR3 protein. The sample shows roughly 500,000 distinct CDR3 sequences, 15% to 20% of them seen only once. What was sequenced was CD8+ T cells from PBMCs. The source is a human donor in good health (CMV status not recorded). Some clones in this sample may be carry-over from other donors' samples. Each CDR3 is given with its conserved first and last residue. D genes are given only for firm matches. Size tells how often a clone was seen (once, few, many) or the class of an expanded clone, and some rows leave it out.

v_gene,j_gene,abundance,d_gene,CDR3nt,CDR3aa
TRBV7-6,TRBJ1-2,few,-,TGTGCCAGCAGCTTAGGGGTTATGATCCCCGTGGTACTCTATGGCTACACCTTC,CASSLGVMIPVVLYGYTF
TRBV4-2,TRBJ2-7,-,TRBD1,TGTGCCAGCAGCCCCGGTGCCGGGACAGCCTCCTACGAGCAGTACTTC,CASSPGAGTASYEQYF
TRBV28,TRBJ2-3,-,TRBD2,TGTGCCAGCAGTTTACTCACACTAGCGGGAGTGGGAGATACGCAGTATTTT,CASSLLTLAGVGDTQYF
TRBV7-9,TRBJ1-2,-,-,TGTGCCAGCAGCTTAGTTTCCCCCGGGGGCTACACCTTC,CASSLVSPGGYTF
TRBV27,TRBJ1-2,many,-,TGTGCCAGCAGTTCGGGGTATGGCTACACCTTC,CASSSGYGYTF
TRBV6-1,TRBJ1-4,-,TRBD1,TGTGCCAGCAGTATCCAACAGGGGATTAATGAAAAACTGTTTTTT,CASSIQQGINEKLFF
TRBV7-9,TRBJ2-1,few,-,TGTGCCAGCAGCGTAACCCCCTACAATGAGCAGTTCTTC,CASSVTPYNEQFF
TRBV14,TRBJ2-1,many,TRBD2,TGTGCCAGCAGCCCGGGACTAGCGGTCTACAATGAGCAGTTCTTC,CASSPGLAVYNEQFF
TRBV20-1,TRBJ2-1,few,-,TGCAGTGCTCCAGCGGAGAGCTCCTACAATGAGCAGTTCTTC,CSAPAESSYNEQFF
TRBV7-8,TRBJ1-3,many,-,TGTGCCAGCAGCTCCCGGAAATTGTCTACGATGGGTGGAAACACCATATATTTT,CASSSRKLSTMGGNTIYF
TRBV19,TRBJ2-1,few,TRBD2,TGTGCCAGTAGTATAGATGGGCTAGCGGAAGTATACAATGAGCAGTTCTTC,CASSIDGLAEVYNEQFF
TRBV7-9,TRBJ2-1,many,TRBD2,TGTGCCAGCAGCCCGACTAGCGGCTACAATGAGCAGTTCTTC,CASSPTSGYNEQFF
TRBV7-2,TRBJ2-3,many,TRBD2,TGTGCCAGCAGCCGGGCATGGCGGGAGGGCCCAGATACGCAGTATTTT,CASSRAWREGPDTQYF
TRBV20-1,TRBJ1-2,-,TRBD1,TGCAGTGCAAAGCACGGGGACAGGGGGTCTGGCTACACCTTC,CSAKHGDRGSGYTF
TRBV30,TRBJ1-5,-,-,TGTGCCTGGAGTCACGGGCAGGGAGGCAATCAGCCCCAGCATTTT,CAWSHGQGGNQPQHF
TRBV9,TRBJ1-1,many,-,TGTGCCAGCGGGGGCAGCCACACTGAAGCTTTCTTT,CASGGSHTEAFF
TRBV18,TRBJ1-2,few,-,TGTGCCAGCTCACCACCGAACAGCCAGAACTATGGCTACACCTTC,CASSPPNSQNYGYTF
TRBV4-1,TRBJ2-2,-,TRBD2,TGCGCCAGCAGCCAATGGGCTAGCGGGGGCACCGGGGAGCTGTTTTTT,CASSQWASGGTGELFF
TRBV2,TRBJ2-3,few,-,TGTGCCAGCAGCCCCGTCGGCTACCTTAGCACAGATACGCAGTATTTT,CASSPVGYLSTDTQYF
TRBV4-1,TRBJ2-1,many,-,TGCGCCAGCAGCCAGGGTTTATACAATGAGCAGTTCTTC,CASSQGLYNEQFF
TRBV5-5,TRBJ1-6,many,-,TGTGCCAGCAGCTTGGGAGCGGCAGGGTATAATTCACCCCTCCACTTT,CASSLGAAGYNSPLHF
TRBV4-1,TRBJ2-1,-,-,TGCGCCAGCAGCCAAGACAACAGGGGGGGGAATGAGCAGTTCTTC,CASSQDNRGGNEQFF
TRBV6-5,TRBJ2-5,-,-,TGTGCCAGCAGTTACCCCAAAGGGGGCCAAGAGACCCAGTACTTC,CASSYPKGGQETQYF
TRBV7-8,TRBJ1-1,many,-,TGTGCCAGCAGCTTATTGGAAACTGAAGCTTTCTTT,CASSLLETEAFF
TRBV15,TRBJ2-3,-,-,TGTGCCACCAGCAGACATGAGGGGGGGGGCAAGGATACGCAGTATTTT,CATSRHEGGGKDTQYF
TRBV28,TRBJ1-1,few,-,TGTGCCAGCAGTTCTTTCAGGGAGACCGTCTCTGAAGCTTTCTTT,CASSSFRETVSEAFF
TRBV27,TRBJ2-1,few,TRBD2,TGTGCCAGCAGTTCCGGGACTAGCGATTACAATGAGCAGTTCTTC,CASSSGTSDYNEQFF
TRBV24-1,TRBJ2-1,few,TRBD2,TGTGCCACCAGTGATGATAGCGGGAGGGTTTCCTACAATGAGCAGTTCTTC,CATSDDSGRVSYNEQFF
TRBV19,TRBJ1-2,few,-,TGTGCCAGTAGTCCACAGGACAATCCTAACTATGGCTACACCTTC,CASSPQDNPNYGYTF
TRBV28,TRBJ2-5,once,-,TGTGCCAGCAGTACCACAGGTCGGTACTACCTTGAGACCCAGTACTTC,CASSTTGRYYLETQYF
TRBV25-1,TRBJ2-1,-,-,TGTGCCAGCAGTGACCACAGGGTCAATGAGCAGTTCTTC,CASSDHRVNEQFF
TRBV12-3/TRBV12-4,TRBJ2-2,-,-,TGTGCCAGCAGTTTGGTCGGCGGGGCTTACACCGGGGAGCTGTTTTTT,CASSLVGGAYTGELFF
TRBV4-1,TRBJ2-7,many,TRBD2,TGCGCCAGCAGCCCGGGACTAGCGGGGGGACTCCAATCCTACGAGCAGTACTTC,CASSPGLAGGLQSYEQYF
TRBV14,TRBJ1-2,-,-,TGTGCCAGCAGCCCATTCGGGGGTGGCTACACCTTC,CASSPFGGGYTF
TRBV3-1,TRBJ2-3,-,-,TGTGCCAGCAGCCTTTCGGTCGACCGCACAGATACGCAGTATTTT,CASSLSVDRTDTQYF
TRBV7-9,TRBJ2-7,few,TRBD1,TGTGCCAGCAGCTCAGACAGGGGGCTCACCTACGAGCAGTACTTC,CASSSDRGLTYEQYF
TRBV28,TRBJ2-1,-,TRBD1,TGTGCCAGCACAGGGGGTTTGGGGCACAATGAGCAGTTCTTC,CASTGGLGHNEQFF
TRBV15,TRBJ1-2,few,-,TGTGCCACCAGGACGGTCAGAGGGGCGGACTATGGCTACACCTTC,CATRTVRGADYGYTF
TRBV5-1,TRBJ1-2,-,-,TGCGCCAGCAGCTTGGAGATCGTTAGGGATGGCTACACCTTC,CASSLEIVRDGYTF
TRBV27,TRBJ1-6,-,-,TGTGCCAGCAGTTTTGTGGACAACTCCTATAATTCACCCCTCCACTTT,CASSFVDNSYNSPLHF
TRBV7-8,TRBJ2-5,many,TRBD2,TGTGCCAGCAGCAGACAACTAGCGGAGAAGCAAGAGACCCAGTACTTC,CASSRQLAEKQETQYF
TRBV6-1,TRBJ2-7,many,-,TGTGCCAGCAGTGAGGGTGCCCCCTACGAGCAGTACTTC,CASSEGAPYEQYF